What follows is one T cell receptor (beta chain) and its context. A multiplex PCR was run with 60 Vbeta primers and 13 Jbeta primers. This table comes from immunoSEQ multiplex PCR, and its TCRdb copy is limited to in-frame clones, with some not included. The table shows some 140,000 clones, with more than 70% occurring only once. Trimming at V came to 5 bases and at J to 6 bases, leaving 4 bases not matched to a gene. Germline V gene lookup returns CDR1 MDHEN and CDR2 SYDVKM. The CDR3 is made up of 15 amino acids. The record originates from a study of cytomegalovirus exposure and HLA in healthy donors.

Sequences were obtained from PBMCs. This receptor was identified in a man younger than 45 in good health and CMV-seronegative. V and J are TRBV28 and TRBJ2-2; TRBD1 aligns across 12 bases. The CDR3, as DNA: TGTGCCAGCAGTGGGGGACAGGGGGCGGCCGGGGAGCTGTTTTTT. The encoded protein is CASSGGQGAAGELFF.